The subject of this entry is one T cell receptor (beta chain). The authors' processing: How many nucleated cells were present was estimated from reference gene primer amplification. Produced via immunoSEQ multiplex PCR; TCRdb's table is partial and in-frame only. The V and J calls and clone size are taken from that table; D and trimming were inferred from the DNA. Of approximately 210,000 clones in the sample, approximately 90% were seen once. This record comes from a study of blood T cell repertoires in COVID-19. For the study at large: Acute and convalescent COVID-19 samples came from the United States, Italy and Spain. In each case, the material was cDNA or gDNA derived from T cells, B-cell-depleted T cells, or PBMCs.

V shed 4 bases and J shed 10 bases, with 14 bases lying between them. The germline V gene has CDR1 SGHDN and CDR2 FVKESK. The CDR3 length is 13 residues. What was sequenced was peripheral blood. This sequence joins TRBV14 and TRBJ2-1; tentatively, D is TRBD2 (6 bases). This sequence originates from a human donor in a cohort sampled during active COVID-19. CDR3 region: CASSLVAAGEQFF. The CDR3 DNA sequence: TGTGCCAGCAGCCTAGTAGCGGCCGGCGAGCAGTTCTTC.